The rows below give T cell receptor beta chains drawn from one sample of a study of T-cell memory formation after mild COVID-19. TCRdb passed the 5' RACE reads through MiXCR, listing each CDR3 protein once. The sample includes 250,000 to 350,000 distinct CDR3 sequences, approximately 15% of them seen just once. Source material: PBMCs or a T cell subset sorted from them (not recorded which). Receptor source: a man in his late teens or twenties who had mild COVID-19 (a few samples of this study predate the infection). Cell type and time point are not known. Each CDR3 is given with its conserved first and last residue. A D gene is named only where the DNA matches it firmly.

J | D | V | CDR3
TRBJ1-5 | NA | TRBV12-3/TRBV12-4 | CASSLSLLRPQHF
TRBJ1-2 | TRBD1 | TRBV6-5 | CASSLTGGASLYGYTF
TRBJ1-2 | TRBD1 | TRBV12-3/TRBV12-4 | CASSLEPGGNGYTF
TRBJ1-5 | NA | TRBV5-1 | CASSVAGDQPQHF
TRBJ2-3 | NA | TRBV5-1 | CASSLSKRDTDTQYF
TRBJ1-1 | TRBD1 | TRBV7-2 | CASSPGAGQGATEAFF
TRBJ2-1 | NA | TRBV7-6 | CASSLAGQYNEQFF
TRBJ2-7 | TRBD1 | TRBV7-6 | CASSSGTASYEQYF
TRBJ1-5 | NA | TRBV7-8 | CASSLRFDQPQHF
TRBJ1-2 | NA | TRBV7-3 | CASSSSPDAPPTGYTF
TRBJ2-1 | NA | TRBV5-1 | CASLSGEFSDNEQFF
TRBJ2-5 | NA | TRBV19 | CASSRGAEQETQYF
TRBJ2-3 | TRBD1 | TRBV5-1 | CASSLATGGRSGTDTQYF
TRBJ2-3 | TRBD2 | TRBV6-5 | CASRRTRSTDTQYF
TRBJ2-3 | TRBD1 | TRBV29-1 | CSVEGGQGRTDTQYF
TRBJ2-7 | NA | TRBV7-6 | CASSSAGRAYEQYF
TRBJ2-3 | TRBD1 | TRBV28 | CASSLPGQGFSRTDTQYF
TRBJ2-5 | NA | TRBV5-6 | CASSLVADQETQYF
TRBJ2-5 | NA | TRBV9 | CASSGRGHEKETQYF